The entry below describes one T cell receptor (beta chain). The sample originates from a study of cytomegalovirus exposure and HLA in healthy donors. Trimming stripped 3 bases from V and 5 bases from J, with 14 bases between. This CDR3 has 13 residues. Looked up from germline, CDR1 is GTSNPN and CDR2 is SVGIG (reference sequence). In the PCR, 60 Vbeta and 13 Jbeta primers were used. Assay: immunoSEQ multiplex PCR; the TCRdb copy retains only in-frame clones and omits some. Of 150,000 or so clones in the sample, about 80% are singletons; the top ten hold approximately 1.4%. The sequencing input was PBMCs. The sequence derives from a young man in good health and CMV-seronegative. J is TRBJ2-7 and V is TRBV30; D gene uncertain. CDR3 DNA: TGTGCCTGGAGGCGAGGTGGCGTAAACGAGCAGTACTTC. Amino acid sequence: CAWRRGGVNEQYF.